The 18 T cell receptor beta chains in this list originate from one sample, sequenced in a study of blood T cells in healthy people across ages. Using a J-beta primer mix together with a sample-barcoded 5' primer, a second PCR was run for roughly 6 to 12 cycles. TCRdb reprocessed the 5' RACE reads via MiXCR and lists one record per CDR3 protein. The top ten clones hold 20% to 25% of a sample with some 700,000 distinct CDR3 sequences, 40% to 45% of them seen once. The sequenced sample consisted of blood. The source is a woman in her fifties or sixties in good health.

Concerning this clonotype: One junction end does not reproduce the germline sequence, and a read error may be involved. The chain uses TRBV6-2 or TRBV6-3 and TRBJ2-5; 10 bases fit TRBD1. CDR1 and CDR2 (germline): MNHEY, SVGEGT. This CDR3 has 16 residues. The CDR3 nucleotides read TGTGCCAGCAGTTACCCCGGGACAGGGGCTCAAGGGACCCAGTACTTC. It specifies CASSYPGTGAQGTQYF.

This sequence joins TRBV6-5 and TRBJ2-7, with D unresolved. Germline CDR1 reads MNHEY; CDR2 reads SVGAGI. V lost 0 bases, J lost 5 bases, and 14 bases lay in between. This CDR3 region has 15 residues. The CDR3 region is CASSYSRSQGHEQYF. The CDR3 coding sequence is TGTGCCAGCAGTTACTCTAGGTCTCAAGGGCACGAGCAGTACTTC.

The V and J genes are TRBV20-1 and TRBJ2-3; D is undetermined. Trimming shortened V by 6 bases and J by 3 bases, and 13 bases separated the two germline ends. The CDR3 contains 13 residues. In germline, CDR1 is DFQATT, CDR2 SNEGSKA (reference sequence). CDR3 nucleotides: TGCAGTGCCTCACGAGGTAGGACAGATACGCAGTATTTT. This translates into CSASRGRTDTQYF.

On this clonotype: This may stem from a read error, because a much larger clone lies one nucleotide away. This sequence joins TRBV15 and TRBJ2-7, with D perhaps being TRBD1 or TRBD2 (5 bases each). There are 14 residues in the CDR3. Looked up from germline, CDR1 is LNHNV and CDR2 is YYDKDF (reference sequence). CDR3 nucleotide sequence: TGTACCACCAGAAGAGGGGCGCTAACCTACGAGCAGTACTTC. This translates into CTTRRGALTYEQYF.

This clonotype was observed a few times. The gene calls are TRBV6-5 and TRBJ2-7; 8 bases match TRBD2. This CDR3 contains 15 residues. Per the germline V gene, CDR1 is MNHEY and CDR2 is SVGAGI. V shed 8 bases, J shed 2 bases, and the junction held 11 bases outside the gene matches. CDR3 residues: CASRTGGELPYEQYF. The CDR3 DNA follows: TGTGCCAGCCGGACCGGGGGGGAGTTGCCCTACGAGCAGTACTTC.

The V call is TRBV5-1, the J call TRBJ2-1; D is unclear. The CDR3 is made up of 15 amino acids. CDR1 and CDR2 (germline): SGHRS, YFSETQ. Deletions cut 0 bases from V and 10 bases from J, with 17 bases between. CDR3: CASSLAPGAEREQFF. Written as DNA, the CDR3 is TGCGCCAGCAGCTTGGCGCCAGGCGCCGAACGCGAGCAGTTCTTC.

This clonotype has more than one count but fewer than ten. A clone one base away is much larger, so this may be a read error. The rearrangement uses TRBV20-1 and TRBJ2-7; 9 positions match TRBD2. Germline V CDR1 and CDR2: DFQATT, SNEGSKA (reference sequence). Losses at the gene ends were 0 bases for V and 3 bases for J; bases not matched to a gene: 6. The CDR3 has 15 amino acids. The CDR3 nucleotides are TGCAGTGCTAGAGATCTCCGAGCGGGAGGCTACGAGCAGTACTTC. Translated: CSARDLRAGGYEQYF.

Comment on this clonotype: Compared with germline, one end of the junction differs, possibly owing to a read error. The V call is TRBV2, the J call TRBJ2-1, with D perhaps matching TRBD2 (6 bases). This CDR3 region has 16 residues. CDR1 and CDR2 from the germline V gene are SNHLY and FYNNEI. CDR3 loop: CAGSEAVGSSYNEQFF. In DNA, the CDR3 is TGTGCCGGCAGTGAAGCCGTCGGGAGCTCCTACAATGAGCAGTTCTTC.

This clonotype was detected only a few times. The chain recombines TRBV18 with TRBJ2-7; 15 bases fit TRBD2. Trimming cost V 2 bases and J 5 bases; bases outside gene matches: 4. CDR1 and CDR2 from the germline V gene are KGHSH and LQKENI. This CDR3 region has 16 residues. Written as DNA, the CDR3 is TGTGCCAGCTCACCAAGAGGACTAGCGGGAGGGAACGAGCAGTACTTC. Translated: CASSPRGLAGGNEQYF.

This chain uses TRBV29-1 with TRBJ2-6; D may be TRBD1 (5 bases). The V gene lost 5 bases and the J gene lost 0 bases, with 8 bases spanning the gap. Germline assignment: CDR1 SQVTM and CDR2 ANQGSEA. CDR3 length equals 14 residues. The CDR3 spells CSVQQVSGANVLTF. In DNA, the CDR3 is TGCAGCGTTCAACAGGTCTCTGGGGCCAACGTCCTGACTTTC.

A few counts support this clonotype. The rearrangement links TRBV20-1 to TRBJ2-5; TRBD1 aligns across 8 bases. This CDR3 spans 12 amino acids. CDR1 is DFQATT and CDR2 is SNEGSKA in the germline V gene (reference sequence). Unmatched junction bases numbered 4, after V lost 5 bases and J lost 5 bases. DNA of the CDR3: TGCAGTGCTTCGGACAGGGTTGAGACCCAGTACTTC. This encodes CSASDRVETQYF.

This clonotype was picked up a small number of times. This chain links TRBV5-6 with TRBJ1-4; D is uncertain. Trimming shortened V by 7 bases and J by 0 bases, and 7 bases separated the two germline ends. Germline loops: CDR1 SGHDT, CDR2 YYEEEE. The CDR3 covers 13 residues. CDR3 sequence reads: CASGSTTNEKLFF. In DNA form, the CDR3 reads TGTGCCAGCGGCAGTACAACTAATGAAAAACTGTTTTTT.

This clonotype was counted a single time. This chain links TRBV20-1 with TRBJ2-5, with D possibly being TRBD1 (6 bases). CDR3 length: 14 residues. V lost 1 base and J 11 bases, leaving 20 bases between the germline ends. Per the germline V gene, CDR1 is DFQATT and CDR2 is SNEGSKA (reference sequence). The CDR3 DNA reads TGCAGTGCTAGAGCACCGCAAGGGGGTTTTCAGCAGTACTTC. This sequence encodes CSARAPQGGFQQYF.

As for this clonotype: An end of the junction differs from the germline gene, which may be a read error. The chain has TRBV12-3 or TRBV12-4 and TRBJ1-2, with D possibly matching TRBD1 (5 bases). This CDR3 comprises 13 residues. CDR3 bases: TGTGCCAGCACCCTCAGGGTTAGTGGTGGCTACACTTTC. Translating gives CASTLRVSGGYTF.

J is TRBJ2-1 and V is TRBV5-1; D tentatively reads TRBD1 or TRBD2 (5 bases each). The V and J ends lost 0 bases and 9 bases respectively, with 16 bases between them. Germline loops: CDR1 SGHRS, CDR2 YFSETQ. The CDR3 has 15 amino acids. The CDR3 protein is CASSLARAGEAEQFF. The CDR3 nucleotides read TGCGCCAGCAGCTTGGCCAGGGCCGGGGAAGCTGAGCAGTTCTTC. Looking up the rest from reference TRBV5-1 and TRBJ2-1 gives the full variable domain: KAGVTQTPRYLIKTRGQQVTLSCSPISGHRSVSWYQQTPGQGLQFLFEYFSETQRNKGNFPGRFSGRQFSNSRSEMNVSTLELGDSALYLCASSLARAGEAEQFFGPGTRLTVL.

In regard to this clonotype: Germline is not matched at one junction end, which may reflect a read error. CDR3 sequence reads: CACSVTRLNEQFF. CDR3 coding DNA: TGTGCCTGCAGTGTAACACGTCTCAATGAGCAGTTCTTC. The chain recombines TRBV27 with TRBJ2-1, with D unresolved. CDR1 and CDR2 (germline): MNHEY, SMNVEV (reference sequence). This CDR3 comprises 13 residues.

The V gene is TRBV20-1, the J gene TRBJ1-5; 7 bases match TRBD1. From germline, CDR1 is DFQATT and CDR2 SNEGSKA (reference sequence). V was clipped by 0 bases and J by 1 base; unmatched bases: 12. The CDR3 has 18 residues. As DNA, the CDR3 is TGCAGTGCTAGAGAGACAGGGTCGAATTGGTGGAGCAATCAGCCCCAGCATTTT. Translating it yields CSARETGSNWWSNQPQHF.

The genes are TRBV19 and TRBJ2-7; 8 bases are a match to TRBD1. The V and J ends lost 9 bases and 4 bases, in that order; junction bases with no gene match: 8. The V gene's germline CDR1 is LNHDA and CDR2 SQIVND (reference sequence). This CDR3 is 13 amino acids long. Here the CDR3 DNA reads TGTGCCAGCGGACAGGGTCGGATGTACGAGCAGTACTTC. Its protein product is CASGQGRMYEQYF. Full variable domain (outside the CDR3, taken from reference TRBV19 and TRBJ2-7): DGGITQSPKYLFRKEGQNVTLSCEQNLNHDAMYWYRQDPGQGLRLIYYSQIVNDFQKGDIAEGYSVSREKKESFPLTVTSAQKNPTAFYLCASGQGRMYEQYFGPGTRLTVT.